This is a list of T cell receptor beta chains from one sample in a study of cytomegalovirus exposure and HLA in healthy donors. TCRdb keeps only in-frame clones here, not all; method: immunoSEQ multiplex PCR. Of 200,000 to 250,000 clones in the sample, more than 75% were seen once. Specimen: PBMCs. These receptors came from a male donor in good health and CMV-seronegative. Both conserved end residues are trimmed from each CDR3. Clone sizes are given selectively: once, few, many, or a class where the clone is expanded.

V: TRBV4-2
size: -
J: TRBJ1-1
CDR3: ASSHPTSGGEAF

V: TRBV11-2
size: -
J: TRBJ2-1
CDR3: ASSPGTSRNEQF

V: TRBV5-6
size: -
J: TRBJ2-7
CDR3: ASSGRDRVASY

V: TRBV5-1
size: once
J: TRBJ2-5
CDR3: ASSPGVAVGETQY

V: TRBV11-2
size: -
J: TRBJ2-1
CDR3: ASSLQEGLLLPEQF

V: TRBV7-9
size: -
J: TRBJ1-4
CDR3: ASSLGQGRNEKLF

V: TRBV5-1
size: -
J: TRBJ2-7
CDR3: ASSLVRAHEQY

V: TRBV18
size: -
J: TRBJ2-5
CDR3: ASSPSDLVRETQY

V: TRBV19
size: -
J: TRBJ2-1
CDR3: ASTSGIVSSYNEQF

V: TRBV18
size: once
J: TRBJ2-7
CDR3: ASSPLSVQGYEQY

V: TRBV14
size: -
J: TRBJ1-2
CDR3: ASSRTGDYGYT

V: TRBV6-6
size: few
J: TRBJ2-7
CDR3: ASRPDRRSSYEQY

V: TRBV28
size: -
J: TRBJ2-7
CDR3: ASSLNRRRSSSYEQY

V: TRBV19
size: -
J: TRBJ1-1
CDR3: ASTYDRTNTEAF

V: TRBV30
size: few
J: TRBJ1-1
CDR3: AWSVLPGNTEAF

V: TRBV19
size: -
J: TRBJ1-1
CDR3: ASSIVADRGKTEAF

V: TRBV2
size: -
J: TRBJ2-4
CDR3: ASKGEHIQY

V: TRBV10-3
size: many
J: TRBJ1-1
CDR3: AISEDSMNTEAF

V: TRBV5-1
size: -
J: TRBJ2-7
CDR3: ASSLAALAGAEQY

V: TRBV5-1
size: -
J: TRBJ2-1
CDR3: ASSLSSGAYNEQF

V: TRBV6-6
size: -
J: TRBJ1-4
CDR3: ASSRILEVTYEKLF

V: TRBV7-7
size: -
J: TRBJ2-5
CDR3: ASSPQGQETQY

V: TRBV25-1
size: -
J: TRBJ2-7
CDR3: ASSWISGDEQY

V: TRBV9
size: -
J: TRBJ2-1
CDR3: ASSVEVEPYNEQF